This T cell receptor (beta chain) was recorded in a study of Graves' ophthalmopathy and Graves' hyperthyroidism. As the template, RNA transcripts were used to amplify TCR beta CDR3 regions. The first round was an RT-PCR with HTBI primers, and the second round was a multiplex PCR. Using its own MiXCR run on the multiplex PCR reads, TCRdb lists one record per CDR3 protein. The sample includes 680,000 or so distinct CDR3 sequences, about 24% seen only once; the top ten take roughly 7.4%. The table lists this clonotype with many counts. V was shortened by 7 bases and J by 2 bases, with 11 bases between the two germline ends. Per the germline V gene, CDR1 is SGHDN and CDR2 is FVKESK. CDR3 length equals 13 residues.

This receptor was identified in a woman aged 18-29 years with stable Graves' hyperthyroidism. Some clones in this sample may be carry-over from other donors' samples. This chain connects TRBV14 to TRBJ1-1; D call uncertain. Source material: peripheral blood. The CDR3 sequence is CASKEQRNTEAFF. The CDR3 DNA reads TGTGCCAGCAAGGAGCAGCGCAACACTGAAGCTTTCTTT.